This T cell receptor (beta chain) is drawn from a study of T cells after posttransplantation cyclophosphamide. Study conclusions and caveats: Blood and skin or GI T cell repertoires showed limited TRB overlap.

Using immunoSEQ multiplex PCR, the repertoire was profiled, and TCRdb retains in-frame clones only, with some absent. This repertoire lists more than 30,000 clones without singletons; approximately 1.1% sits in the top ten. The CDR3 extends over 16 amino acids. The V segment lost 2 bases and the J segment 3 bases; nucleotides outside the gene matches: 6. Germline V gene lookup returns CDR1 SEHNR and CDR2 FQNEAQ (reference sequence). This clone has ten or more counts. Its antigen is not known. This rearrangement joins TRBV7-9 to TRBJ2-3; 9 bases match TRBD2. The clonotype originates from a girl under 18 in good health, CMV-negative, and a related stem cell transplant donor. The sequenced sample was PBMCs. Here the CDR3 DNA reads TGTGCCAGCAGCTTAAAAGCTAGCGGGACGACAGATACGCAGTATTTT. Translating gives CASSLKASGTTDTQYF.